One sample yielded the 13 T cell receptor beta chains listed below, sequenced in a study of T cell changes during pregnancy in multiple sclerosis (dated by TCRdb to 2018 to 2020). The method behind the library was the immunoSEQ multiplex PCR assay. TCRdb obtained this table from immuneACCESS and retained in-frame rearrangements with V and J assigned. These tables miss some clones; where compared with another copy, unresolved V genes account for less than half of the shortfall, and the remainder is unexplained. Recorded for this sample are some 87,000 clones; more than 90% of them occurred a single time. Around 0.2% of the sample goes to the ten largest clones. Sequencing used CD4+ T cells from peripheral blood mononuclear cells, obtained before pregnancy. These receptor sequences come from a female donor with multiple sclerosis, enrolled in a pregnancy study.

The rearrangement uses TRBV7-8 and TRBJ1-5; 8 positions match TRBD1. Germline V gives CDR1 SGHVS, CDR2 FQNEAQ. The CDR3 spans 14 residues. V lost 5 bases and J lost 4; bases outside the gene matches: 4. DNA of the CDR3: TGTGCCAGCAGCCCGGGACAGGAAAATCAGCCCCAGCATTTT. Protein product: CASSPGQENQPQHF.

The chain recombines TRBV27 with TRBJ1-1, with TRBD1 matching over 11 bases. The CDR3 is 16 residues long. Germline-derived CDR1 and CDR2 are MNHEY and SMNVEV (reference sequence). The J segment lost 5 bases and the V segment lost 8 bases, leaving 13 bases of the junction unmatched. The CDR3 bases are TGTGCCAGCTGTCCGGGACAGGGGGAGAGAAGGACTGAAGCTTTCTTT. Its protein is CASCPGQGERRTEAFF.

The chain carries TRBV10-2 and TRBJ2-7, with no clear D. The V end was cut by 6 bases, the J end by 2 bases, with 8 bases between. The CDR3 covers 12 residues. Germline V gene lookup returns CDR1 WSHSY and CDR2 SAAADI. CDR3 in amino acids: CASSDPAYEQYF. The CDR3 DNA reads TGCGCCAGCAGCGATCCGGCCTACGAGCAGTACTTC.

This clone occurred once. This chain links TRBV5-4 with TRBJ1-3; TRBD1 might be the D (5 bases). CDR3 size: 16 residues. Germline CDR1 is SGHNT and CDR2 is YYREEE (reference sequence). The V end was cut by 0 bases, the J end by 2 bases, with 12 bases between. CDR3 bases: TGTGCCAGCAGCTTGGCCGGGCAGGGCGCTGGAAACACCATATATTTT. It yields the protein CASSLAGQGAGNTIYF.

The chain has TRBV11-2 and TRBJ1-1; 7 nucleotides line up with TRBD1. After removal of 1 base from V and 11 bases from J, the junction contained 10 bases not matched to a gene. Germline loops: CDR1 SGHAT, CDR2 FQNNGV. CDR3 length: 14 residues. CDR3 amino acids: CASSLAQTGTEAFF. The CDR3 DNA sequence: TGTGCCAGCAGCTTAGCTCAGACCGGGACAGAGGCTTTCTTT.

This chain links TRBV9 with TRBJ2-3; no definite D call. Trimming removed 0 bases from V and 2 bases from J, with 10 bases in between. In germline, CDR1 is SGDLS, CDR2 YYNGEE. The CDR3 is 15 residues long. The CDR3 region has the DNA TGTGCCAGCAGCGTAGGCGCGCATATCACAGATACGCAGTATTTT. Translation gives CASSVGAHITDTQYF.

This clone was seen once. The J gene is TRBJ2-7, the V gene TRBV6-6; 11 bases are a match to TRBD1. J gave up 6 bases and V 0 bases, and 1 base lay outside the gene matches. Germline values: CDR1 MNHNY, CDR2 SVGAGI (reference sequence). The CDR3 totals 14 residues. The CDR3 nucleotides are TGTGCCAGCAGTTACTCGGACAGGGGGCCCGAGCAGTACTTC. Its translation is CASSYSDRGPEQYF.

V is TRBV5-1 and J is TRBJ2-3; 12 nucleotides match TRBD2. The CDR3 length is 16 residues. Unmatched junction bases numbered 7, after V lost 2 bases and J lost 6 bases. Germline assignment: CDR1 SGHRS and CDR2 YFSETQ. CDR3 protein: CASSFPGLAGLDTQYF. CDR3 in DNA: TGCGCCAGCAGCTTCCCAGGACTAGCGGGATTGGATACGCAGTATTTT.

The rearrangement uses TRBV6-1 and TRBJ2-7, with TRBD2 matching 10 bases. Germline V lookup: CDR1 MNHNS, CDR2 SASEGT. J was trimmed by 5 bases and V by 4 bases; bases with no gene match: 11. CDR3 length equals 16 residues. CDR3: CASSGGNLAGADEQYF. For the CDR3, the DNA is TGTGCCAGCAGTGGAGGAAACCTAGCGGGGGCTGACGAGCAGTACTTC.

CDR3 bases: TGTGCCAGCAGCCTAAACATGGGACATGAAGCTTTCTTT. Residues: CASSLNMGHEAFF. This sequence joins TRBV5-6 and TRBJ1-1; a possible D gene is TRBD1 (6 bases). Trimming shortened V by 4 bases and J by 7 bases, and 14 bases separated the two germline ends. CDR1 and CDR2 from the germline V gene are SGHDT and YYEEEE. The CDR3 runs to 13 residues.

J is TRBJ2-7 and V is TRBV11-2, with 8 bases lining up with TRBD2. The germline V gene has CDR1 SGHAT and CDR2 FQNNGV. Trimming cost V 5 bases and J 2 bases; bases outside gene matches: 8. The CDR3 covers 15 residues. The CDR3 DNA reads TGTGCCAGCAGCGTCGATCCGGGACTAGCCTACGAGCAGTACTTC. This encodes CASSVDPGLAYEQYF. Full variable domain (rest looked up from reference TRBV11-2 and TRBJ2-7): EAGVAQSPRYKIIEKRQSVAFWCNPISGHATLYWYQQILGQGPKLLIQFQNNGVVDDSQLPKDRFSAERLKGVDSTLKIQPAKLEDSAVYLCASSVDPGLAYEQYFGPGTRLTVT.

The V and J genes are TRBV6-1 and TRBJ2-1; 9 bases align to TRBD2. The germline CDR1 and CDR2 sequences are MNHNS and SASEGT. The junction had 4 bases not matched to a gene; V was cut back by 7 bases and J by 3 bases. The CDR3 is made up of 14 amino acids. CDR3 sequence (DNA): TGTGCCAGCATTGTACTAGCGGGCTACAATGAGCAGTTCTTC. Translated, it gives CASIVLAGYNEQFF.

The gene calls are TRBV5-1 and TRBJ1-2; D may be TRBD1 (6 bases). Trimming took 2 bases from V and 1 from J, leaving 9 bases between them. The CDR3 runs 14 residues. CDR1 is SGHRS and CDR2 is YFSETQ in the germline V gene. As DNA, the CDR3 is TGCGCCAGCAGCTTCACAGGGATTAACTATGGCTACACCTTC. Translated, it gives CASSFTGINYGYTF.